Below are 23 T cell receptor beta chains sequenced from a single sample in a study of blood T cell repertoires in COVID-19. Sequencing used immunoSEQ multiplex PCR; TCRdb keeps in-frame clones, though not all of them. In the table there are about 80,000 clones, roughly 82% of which are singletons. The sequenced sample was peripheral blood. Receptors originate from a human donor in a cohort sampled during active COVID-19.

This sequence joins TRBV9 and TRBJ1-2; 9 bases are shared with TRBD1. CDR1 and CDR2 (germline): SGDLS, YYNGEE. The V segment lost 4 bases and the J segment 0 bases; nucleotides outside the gene matches: 10. The CDR3 sequence is 17 residues long. The CDR3 here is CASSPNPGQGSNYGYTF. In DNA, the CDR3 is TGTGCCAGCAGCCCAAATCCGGGACAGGGATCTAACTATGGCTACACCTTC.

The chain joins TRBV27 to TRBJ2-7, with 8 bases that match TRBD2. The germline V gene has CDR1 MNHEY and CDR2 SMNVEV (reference sequence). V gave up 9 bases and J gave up 0 bases; unmatched junction bases: 7. The length of the CDR3 is 14 residues. CDR3 coding DNA: TGTGCCAGTCAGCGGGGGCTGAGCTCCTACGAGCAGTACTTC. Translation gives CASQRGLSSYEQYF.

CDR3 nucleotides: TGCAGCGTTTCGCCCTATCTAGCGGGGGGGCAAGAGACCCAGTACTTC. Its protein is CSVSPYLAGGQETQYF. V gene TRBV29-1 combines with J gene TRBJ2-5; 12 bases align to TRBD2. CDR1 SQVTM and CDR2 ANQGSEA come from the germline V gene. CDR3 size: 16 residues. Trimming took 5 bases from V and 2 from J; bases not matched to a gene: 9.

The genes are TRBV7-2 and TRBJ1-4; 7 nucleotides align to TRBD1. The CDR3 sequence is 18 residues long. With 5 bases clipped from V and 0 bases from J, the junction kept 12 bases outside the gene matches. Germline-derived CDR1 and CDR2 are SGHTA and FQGNSA. The CDR3 region has the DNA TGTGCCAGCAGCCAGCAGGGGGGTTCCGTTGCAACTAATGAAAAACTGTTTTTT. This gives the protein CASSQQGGSVATNEKLFF.

The chain links TRBV5-1 to TRBJ2-3, with D uncertain. The germline V gene encodes CDR1 SGHRS and CDR2 YFSETQ. CDR3 length: 13 amino acids. Deletions cut 7 bases from V and 0 bases from J, with 9 bases between. The CDR3 sequence: CASSRGSTDTQYF. CDR3 DNA: TGCGCCAGCTCGAGAGGTAGCACAGATACGCAGTATTTT.

Only a few counts were recorded for this clone. The chain is built from TRBV18 and TRBJ1-1, with TRBD1 identical over 7 bases. CDR3 size: 14 residues. Germline values: CDR1 KGHSH, CDR2 LQKENI. J lost 1 base, V lost 6 bases, and 5 bases had no gene match. The CDR3: CASSTGQRNTEAFF. The DNA of the CDR3 is TGTGCCAGCTCCACGGGACAGAGGAACACTGAAGCTTTCTTT.

The rearrangement links TRBV11-2 to TRBJ1-2; D is undetermined. The CDR3 spans 14 residues. The germline CDR1 and CDR2 sequences are SGHAT and FQNNGV. Trimming removed 1 base from V and 2 bases from J, with 8 bases in between. The CDR3 DNA reads TGTGCCAGCAGCTTAGGGGAGTTGAACTATGGCTACACCTTC. Its protein is CASSLGELNYGYTF. Full variable domain (missing parts from reference TRBV11-2 and TRBJ1-2): EAGVAQSPRYKIIEKRQSVAFWCNPISGHATLYWYQQILGQGPKLLIQFQNNGVVDDSQLPKDRFSAERLKGVDSTLKIQPAKLEDSAVYLCASSLGELNYGYTFGSGTRLTVV.

This chain joins TRBV2 and TRBJ2-3, with TRBD2 matching over 10 bases. Trimming at V came to 6 bases and at J to 2 bases, leaving 8 bases not matched to a gene. Germline V gives CDR1 SNHLY, CDR2 FYNNEI. CDR3 length: 16 amino acids. This CDR3 is CASRTLLAGNTDTQYF. The CDR3 nucleotides are TGTGCCAGCAGGACTCTACTAGCGGGGAACACAGATACGCAGTATTTT.

The rearrangement links TRBV5-1 to TRBJ2-7; TRBD1 aligns across 9 bases. V was clipped by 0 bases and J by 4 bases; unmatched bases: 5. The CDR3 contains 15 residues. Germline V lookup: CDR1 SGHRS, CDR2 YFSETQ. In DNA, the CDR3 is TGCGCCAGCAGCTTGGCCACAGGGGGCTGGTACGAGCAGTACTTC. Amino acids: CASSLATGGWYEQYF. Complete variable domain (other parts from reference TRBV5-1 and TRBJ2-7): KAGVTQTPRYLIKTRGQQVTLSCSPISGHRSVSWYQQTPGQGLQFLFEYFSETQRNKGNFPGRFSGRQFSNSRSEMNVSTLELGDSALYLCASSLATGGWYEQYFGPGTRLTVT.

The rearrangement joins TRBV19 to TRBJ2-3; the match to TRBD2 covers 11 bases. The V and J ends lost 4 bases and 4 bases, in that order; junction bases with no gene match: 4. The CDR3 spans 15 residues. Germline-derived CDR1 and CDR2 are LNHDA and SQIVND (reference sequence). As DNA, the CDR3 is TGTGCCAGTAGTAGAACTAGCGGGGGTTCAGATACGCAGTATTTT. It yields the protein CASSRTSGGSDTQYF.

Notes on this clone: The junction shows a germline mismatch at one end, possibly a read error. The V call is TRBV12-3 or TRBV12-4, the J call TRBJ1-2, with D perhaps matching TRBD1 (5 bases). The length of the CDR3 is 12 residues. CDR3 DNA: TGTGCCAGCAGTCCAGGGAACTATGACTACACCTTC. Protein: CASSPGNYDYTF.

V and J are TRBV23-1 and TRBJ2-1; no clear D. TRBV23-1 is an ORF; its function is uncertain. The CDR3 loop spans 13 amino acids. The V and J ends lost 4 bases and 4 bases respectively, with 8 bases between them. CDR3 DNA sequence: TGCGCCAGCAGTCTAGACAATTACAATGAGCAGTTCTTC. Its protein is CASSLDNYNEQFF.

The genes are TRBV10-3 and TRBJ1-6; D ambiguous. The V end was cut by 0 bases, the J end by 7 bases, with 7 bases between. The CDR3 sequence is 14 residues long. Germline loops: CDR1 ENHRY, CDR2 SYGVKD. The CDR3 region is CAISESTGNSPLHF. The CDR3 DNA follows: TGTGCCATCAGTGAGTCGACGGGGAATTCACCCCTCCACTTT.

This clone has just a few counts. J is TRBJ1-3 and V is TRBV12-3 or TRBV12-4; D might be TRBD1 (6 bases). The CDR3 spans 11 residues. V was clipped by 5 bases and J by 16 bases, with 15 bases between them. The CDR3 here is CASSLPPGHYF. Written as DNA, the CDR3 is TGTGCCAGCAGTCTCCCCCCGGGACATTATTTT.

This clone is a singleton in its sample. The chain has TRBV19 and TRBJ2-3; TRBD1 matches at 10 bases. The CDR3 has 15 amino acids. J was trimmed by 1 base and V by 5 bases; bases with no gene match: 3. CDR1 and CDR2 (germline): LNHDA, SQIVND (reference sequence). The CDR3 reads CASSDRGLGTDTQYF. In DNA, the CDR3 is TGTGCCAGTAGTGACAGGGGGCTAGGCACAGATACGCAGTATTTT.

This chain joins TRBV5-4 and TRBJ2-1; TRBD1 matches 9 bases. With 4 bases clipped from V and 11 bases from J, the junction kept 7 bases outside the gene matches. The CDR3 contains 13 residues. Germline V gives CDR1 SGHNT, CDR2 YYREEE (reference sequence). CDR3 DNA: TGTGCCAGCAGCCTACCCGACAGGGGGAAGCAGTTCTTC. Its protein is CASSLPDRGKQFF.

This clone was counted once. This sequence joins TRBV7-3 and TRBJ2-1; TRBD2 matches at 9 bases. Germline trimming cut 5 bases from V and 6 bases from J; bases unmatched to any gene: 11. Germline CDR1 SGHTA, CDR2 FQGTGA. This CDR3 is built from 16 residues. This CDR3 reads CASSPPGRGGRNEQFF. CDR3 bases: TGTGCCAGCAGCCCGCCCGGGCGGGGGGGCCGCAATGAGCAGTTCTTC.

This chain joins TRBV5-1 and TRBJ2-1; 14 positions match TRBD2. Germline V CDR1 and CDR2: SGHRS, YFSETQ. The CDR3 length is 15 residues. The V segment lost 4 bases and the J segment 6 bases; nucleotides outside the gene matches: 3. The CDR3 region is CASSRLAGGPNEQFF. The CDR3 DNA reads TGCGCCAGCAGCAGACTAGCGGGGGGGCCCAATGAGCAGTTCTTC.

This chain connects TRBV7-2 to TRBJ1-2, with unresolved D. Trimming removed 0 bases at V and 0 bases at J, with 14 bases between. The germline V gene encodes CDR1 SGHTA and CDR2 FQGNSA. The CDR3 is 17 amino acids. CDR3 bases: TGTGCCAGCAGCTTAGCGCTTTGGGGAGGCACTAACTATGGCTACACCTTC. This gives the protein CASSLALWGGTNYGYTF.

The CDR3: CASSDTKWTAYNEQFF. CDR3 DNA sequence: TGTGCCAGTAGTGATACAAAATGGACAGCTTACAATGAGCAGTTCTTC. The chain links TRBV19 to TRBJ2-1, with D perhaps TRBD1 (6 bases). The V gene lost 5 bases and the J gene lost 4 bases, with 18 bases spanning the gap. Germline CDR1 and CDR2: LNHDA and SQIVND (reference sequence). The CDR3 contains 16 residues.

This CDR3 reads CASAGLVGGELFF. The CDR3 DNA is TGTGCCAGCGCTGGCCTAGTTGGCGGGGAGCTGTTTTTT. This sequence joins TRBV9 and TRBJ2-2; no firm D call. The V end lost 7 bases, the J end lost 7 bases, and 14 bases lay between the germline ends. The CDR3 is 13 amino acids. Germline CDR1 and CDR2: SGDLS and YYNGEE. Full variable domain (remainder filled in from reference TRBV9 and TRBJ2-2): DSGVTQTPKHLITATGQRVTLRCSPRSGDLSVYWYQQSLDQGLQFLIQYYNGEERAKGNILERFSAQQFPDLHSELNLSSLELGDSALYFCASAGLVGGELFFGEGSRLTVL.

This chain uses TRBV18 with TRBJ1-2, with 9 bases matching TRBD1. Germline CDR1 reads KGHSH; CDR2 reads LQKENI. The CDR3 totals 15 residues. V lost 5 bases and J lost 6; bases outside the gene matches: 10. The CDR3 DNA reads TGTGCCAGCTCAACCTCCGGGACAGGGTTAAATGGCTACACCTTC. Translating it yields CASSTSGTGLNGYTF.

CDR3 in DNA: TGTGCCAGTAGTACCGACCCATTCCCAGGGTCCCATGGCTACACCTTC. It encodes CASSTDPFPGSHGYTF. The chain links TRBV19 to TRBJ1-2; a possible D gene is TRBD1 (5 bases). The CDR3 is 16 residues long. Germline assignment: CDR1 LNHDA and CDR2 SQIVND (reference sequence). The ends were cut back, 4 bases at V and 6 bases at J, with 21 bases in the middle. Together with reference TRBV19 and TRBJ1-2, the CDR3 gives the full variable domain: DGGITQSPKYLFRKEGQNVTLSCEQNLNHDAMYWYRQDPGQGLRLIYYSQIVNDFQKGDIAEGYSVSREKKESFPLTVTSAQKNPTAFYLCASSTDPFPGSHGYTFGSGTRLTVV.